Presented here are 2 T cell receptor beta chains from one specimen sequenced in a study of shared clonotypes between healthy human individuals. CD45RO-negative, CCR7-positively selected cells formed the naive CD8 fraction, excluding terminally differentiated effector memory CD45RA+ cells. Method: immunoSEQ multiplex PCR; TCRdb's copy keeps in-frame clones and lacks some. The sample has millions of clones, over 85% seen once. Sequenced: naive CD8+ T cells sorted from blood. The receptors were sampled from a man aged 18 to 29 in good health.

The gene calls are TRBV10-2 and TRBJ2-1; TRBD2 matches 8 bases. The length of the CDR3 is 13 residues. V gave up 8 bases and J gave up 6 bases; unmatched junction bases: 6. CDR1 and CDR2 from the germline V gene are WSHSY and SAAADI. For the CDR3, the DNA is TGCGCCAGCGTGTCGGGGGGGCCCAATGAGCAGTTCTTC. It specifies CASVSGGPNEQFF.

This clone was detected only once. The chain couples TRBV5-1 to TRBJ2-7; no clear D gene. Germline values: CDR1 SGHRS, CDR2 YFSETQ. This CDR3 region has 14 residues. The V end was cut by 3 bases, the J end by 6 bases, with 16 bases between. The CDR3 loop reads CASSWATALSEQYF. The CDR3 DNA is TGCGCCAGCAGCTGGGCTACAGCCCTCAGCGAGCAGTACTTC.